These 32 T cell receptor beta chains were all obtained from the same sample, sequenced in a study of siplizumab effects on memory and regulatory T cells. Profiled with immunoSEQ multiplex PCR; TCRdb holds only in-frame clones, not every one. The table lists approximately 100,000 clones, about 90% of them singletons. The source material was Tregs sorted from blood. Source of these receptors: a human donor in good health.

The chain carries TRBV5-1 and TRBJ2-5; D is unresolved. Trimming stripped 4 bases from V and 6 bases from J, with 7 bases between. The germline CDR1 and CDR2 sequences are SGHRS and YFSETQ. This CDR3 spans 11 amino acids. This CDR3 reads CASSLLQTQYF. The CDR3 DNA reads as TGCGCCAGCAGCCTCCTTCAGACCCAGTACTTC.

The chain couples TRBV14 to TRBJ2-5, with 8 nucleotides matching TRBD2. Germline V gene data show CDR1 as SGHDN and CDR2 as FVKESK. This CDR3 contains 14 residues. The trim removed 1 base at V and 4 bases at J, leaving 2 bases unmatched. CDR3 sequence: CASSQGGGLETQYF. The CDR3 DNA reads as TGTGCCAGCAGCCAAGGCGGGGGGCTAGAGACCCAGTACTTC.

This chain uses TRBV19 with TRBJ2-3, with TRBD2 matching 11 bases. Germline-derived CDR1 and CDR2 are LNHDA and SQIVND (reference sequence). CDR3 length: 16 amino acids. Losses at the gene ends were 5 bases for V and 2 bases for J; bases not matched to a gene: 6. The CDR3 bases are TGTGCCAGTAGTTTAAGACTAGCGGGGAACACAGATACGCAGTATTTT. Its protein product is CASSLRLAGNTDTQYF.

V is TRBV5-1 and J is TRBJ2-3, with 13 bases matching TRBD2. Trimming removed 4 bases from V and 7 bases from J; junction bases left unmatched: 6. Germline CDR1 and CDR2: SGHRS and YFSETQ. This CDR3 is built from 15 residues. CDR3 sequence: CASSVTSGRFNTQYF. The CDR3 bases are TGCGCCAGCAGCGTGACTAGCGGGAGGTTTAATACGCAGTATTTT.

This chain uses TRBV18 with TRBJ1-3; D gene uncertain. The CDR3 contains 16 residues. V lost 2 bases and J 0 bases, leaving 11 bases between the germline ends. CDR1 and CDR2 from the germline V gene are KGHSH and LQKENI. The CDR3 reads CASSPNFQSSGNTIYF. The CDR3 DNA reads as TGTGCCAGCTCACCAAATTTTCAGAGCTCTGGAAACACCATATATTTT.

The chain employs TRBV6-1 and TRBJ2-5; 11 bases match TRBD2. The CDR3 totals 17 residues. Trimming cost V 4 bases and J 2 bases; bases outside gene matches: 9. Per germline, CDR1 MNHNS and CDR2 SASEGT. The CDR3, as DNA: TGTGCCAGCAGTGTCCACAGACTAGCGGGATATCAAGAGACCCAGTACTTC. It yields the protein CASSVHRLAGYQETQYF.

This chain joins TRBV10-3 and TRBJ1-2; 9 nucleotides align to TRBD1. V was pared by 6 bases and J by 7 bases, with 9 bases of the junction left unmatched. Germline V gene data show CDR1 as ENHRY and CDR2 as SYGVKD. There are 14 residues in the CDR3. The CDR3 spells CAISKQGAYSGYTF. The CDR3 DNA is TGTGCCATCAGCAAACAGGGGGCTTACAGTGGCTACACCTTC.

The chain carries TRBV6-5 and TRBJ2-3, with D possibly called TRBD1 or TRBD2 (5 bases each). CDR3 size: 12 residues. Germline V lookup: CDR1 MNHEY, CDR2 SVGAGI. V lost 8 bases, J lost 7 bases, and 13 bases lay in between. In nucleotides, the CDR3 is TGTGCCAGCGGTTCGGGACGGTATACGCAGTATTTT. Translated: CASGSGRYTQYF.

The CDR3 loop reads CASSYGEQFF. CDR3 DNA sequence: TGTGCCAGCAGTTACGGTGAGCAGTTCTTC. The chain couples TRBV6-6 to TRBJ2-1; D is unresolved. Trimming left V 2 bases short and J 9 bases short, with 2 bases between. Germline CDR1 reads MNHNY; CDR2 reads SVGAGI (reference sequence). The CDR3 extends over 10 amino acids.

The chain is built from TRBV5-1 and TRBJ2-5; TRBD2 agrees at 12 bases. The CDR3 extends over 17 amino acids. V dropped 0 bases and J dropped 4; count of bases not matched to a gene: 7. Germline V lookup: CDR1 SGHRS, CDR2 YFSETQ. The chain's CDR3 is CASSLGLAGGVGETQYF. DNA for the CDR3: TGCGCCAGCAGCTTGGGTCTAGCGGGAGGGGTAGGAGAGACCCAGTACTTC.

This clone was recorded only once. The rearrangement uses TRBV2 and TRBJ2-6; D is unclear. Trimming stripped 2 bases from V and 1 base from J, with 9 bases between. The CDR3 contains 16 residues. Germline values: CDR1 SNHLY, CDR2 FYNNEI. The CDR3 DNA reads as TGTGCCAGCAGTGAACCAGGTTTGTCTGGGGCCAACGTCCTGACTTTC. This translates into CASSEPGLSGANVLTF.

The chain is built from TRBV20-1 and TRBJ1-2, with D maybe TRBD1 (5 bases). Looked up from germline, CDR1 is DFQATT and CDR2 is SNEGSKA (reference sequence). This CDR3 is 11 amino acids long. V gave up 2 bases and J gave up 8 bases, with 9 bases separating them. Here the CDR3 reads CSARWGDGYTF. The CDR3 DNA sequence: TGCAGTGCTAGATGGGGGGACGGCTACACCTTC.

The chain is built from TRBV4-2 and TRBJ2-1; unclear D gene. Germline V lookup: CDR1 LGHNA, CDR2 YNFKEQ. Trimming cost V 0 bases and J 4 bases, with 13 bases left between them. CDR3 length equals 16 residues. The CDR3 is CASSQEPRSRYNEQFF. The CDR3 DNA follows: TGTGCCAGCAGCCAAGAGCCTAGATCCCGATACAATGAGCAGTTCTTC.

The rearrangement joins TRBV25-1 to TRBJ1-1; unclear D gene. Germline V gives CDR1 MGHDK, CDR2 SYGVNS. V was pared by 8 bases and J by 4 bases, with 14 bases between. The CDR3 runs to 13 residues. The CDR3 DNA reads TGTGCCAGCTGGGGAGGGCGCGGCACTGAAGCTTTCTTT. Amino acids: CASWGGRGTEAFF.

The chain is built from TRBV29-1 and TRBJ1-1; perhaps TRBD1 as D (6 bases). Germline V CDR1 and CDR2: SQVTM, ANQGSEA. This CDR3 spans 13 amino acids. Trimming removed 6 bases from V and 0 bases from J, with 11 bases in between. CDR3 amino acids: CSVQGSMNTEAFF. CDR3 coding DNA: TGCAGCGTCCAGGGGAGCATGAACACTGAAGCTTTCTTT.

The V call is TRBV2, the J call TRBJ1-4; no firm D call. CDR1 is SNHLY and CDR2 is FYNNEI in the germline V gene. This CDR3 region has 15 residues. The ends were cut back, 5 bases at V and 0 bases at J, with 10 bases in the middle. The CDR3 nucleotides are TGTGCCAGCAGTTCCCGAACTGCAACTAATGAAAAACTGTTTTTT. Its translation is CASSSRTATNEKLFF.

The chain joins TRBV4-2 to TRBJ2-7; the match to TRBD2 covers 8 bases. The V and J ends lost 2 bases and 0 bases, in that order; junction bases with no gene match: 3. CDR1 LGHNA and CDR2 YNFKEQ come from the germline V gene. The CDR3 extends over 15 amino acids. The CDR3 reads CASSQTGGSSYEQYF. DNA for the CDR3: TGTGCCAGCAGCCAAACGGGAGGGAGCTCCTACGAGCAGTACTTC.

V usage is TRBV29-1 and J usage is TRBJ2-3; D ambiguous. Germline V gene lookup returns CDR1 SQVTM and CDR2 ANQGSEA. V lost 6 bases to trimming and J lost 1 base, with 8 bases between them. This CDR3 contains 12 residues. CDR3 bases: TGCAGCGTGGGGATGGGCACAGATACGCAGTATTTT. Protein: CSVGMGTDTQYF.

This clone has just one count. This rearrangement joins TRBV10-3 to TRBJ2-1; D gene ambiguous. CDR1 is ENHRY, CDR2 SYGVKD, per germline. The V and J ends lost 4 bases and 12 bases respectively, with 13 bases between them. The CDR3 has 12 residues. CDR3 nucleotides: TGTGCCATCAGTGGTGGGCGGTCTGGGCAGTTCTTC. This encodes CAISGGRSGQFF.

The chain carries TRBV29-1 and TRBJ1-1; a weak D match, TRBD1 (5 bases). This CDR3 comprises 12 residues. Germline V lookup: CDR1 SQVTM, CDR2 ANQGSEA. Between the trimmed V and J ends, which lost 7 bases and 3 bases, there was a span of 12 bases. For the CDR3, the DNA is TGCAGCGGCCACTCGGGGGACACTGAAGCTTTCTTT. Translating it yields CSGHSGDTEAFF.

CDR3 in DNA: TGTGCCAGTAGTATAGAAGAGGCCGGGACAGGGCAGGGGCAGCCCCAGCATTTT. Translating it yields CASSIEEAGTGQGQPQHF. The chain joins TRBV19 to TRBJ1-5; TRBD1 matches at 9 bases. The V gene's germline CDR1 is LNHDA and CDR2 SQIVND (reference sequence). The CDR3 spans 18 residues. V lost 0 bases and J lost 7; bases outside the gene matches: 13.

CDR3: CASSLFDRTADTQYF. The CDR3 DNA is TGCGCCAGCAGCTTGTTCGACAGGACGGCAGATACGCAGTATTTT. The J gene is TRBJ2-3, the V gene TRBV5-1; D possibly corresponds to TRBD1 (6 bases). CDR1 is SGHRS, CDR2 YFSETQ, per germline. The V and J ends lost 1 base and 4 bases respectively, with 13 bases between them. This CDR3 has 15 residues.

V usage is TRBV9 and J usage is TRBJ2-1; 9 bases align to TRBD2. Unmatched junction bases numbered 6, after V lost 0 bases and J lost 8 bases. This CDR3 spans 15 amino acids. Germline V gene sequence: CDR1 SGDLS, CDR2 YYNGEE. DNA of the CDR3: TGTGCCAGCAGCGTAGGCGGGAGGGCCGGGGATGAGCAGTTCTTC. This codes for CASSVGGRAGDEQFF.

V and J are TRBV5-1 and TRBJ1-5, with TRBD1 matching over 7 bases. J was trimmed by 0 bases and V by 4 bases; bases with no gene match: 4. The CDR3 is made up of 15 amino acids. Germline-derived CDR1 and CDR2 are SGHRS and YFSETQ. Written as DNA, the CDR3 is TGCGCCAGCAGCCCGGGACAGAATAGCAATCAGCCCCAGCATTTT. Its translation is CASSPGQNSNQPQHF.

The V call is TRBV6-6, the J call TRBJ2-7; 9 nucleotides line up with TRBD1. The CDR3 spans 16 residues. V shed 2 bases, J shed 2 bases, and the junction held 7 bases outside the gene matches. CDR1 is MNHNY and CDR2 is SVGAGI in the germline V gene (reference sequence). CDR3 residues: CASSYPTGTGPYEQYF. The CDR3, as DNA: TGTGCCAGCAGTTACCCCACCGGGACAGGGCCCTACGAGCAGTACTTC.

The gene calls are TRBV15 and TRBJ1-5, with 8 bases identical to TRBD1. The germline gives CDR1 LNHNV, CDR2 YYDKDF (reference sequence). The CDR3 runs to 16 residues. V lost 0 bases and J lost 6; bases outside the gene matches: 7. CDR3 nucleotides: TGTGCCACCAGCAGAGATCTAAGGACAGGGCTTCAGCCCCAGCATTTT. This translates into CATSRDLRTGLQPQHF.

This chain uses TRBV10-1 with TRBJ2-2; no clear D gene. CDR1 WNHNN and CDR2 SYGVQD come from the germline V gene (reference sequence). The CDR3 is 15 amino acids. Deletions cut 1 base from V and 3 bases from J, with 9 bases between. The CDR3 DNA reads TGCGCCAGCAGTGAGTTACGGATTCACACCGGGGAGCTGTTTTTT. It specifies CASSELRIHTGELFF.

V gene TRBV15 combines with J gene TRBJ2-1; the D gene is possibly TRBD2 (5 bases). V lost 1 base, J lost 8 bases, and 18 bases lay in between. The CDR3 has 16 amino acids. Germline V gene lookup returns CDR1 LNHNV and CDR2 YYDKDF (reference sequence). The CDR3 DNA sequence: TGTGCCACCAGCAGAGCGGGTCATAGCGTAAGCGATGAGCAGTTCTTC. This gives the protein CATSRAGHSVSDEQFF.

This clone appeared a few times. The chain carries TRBV11-3 and TRBJ2-2; 9 nucleotides align to TRBD2. The CDR3 sequence is 14 residues long. Germline lookup yields CDR1 SGHNT and CDR2 YENEEA. J lost 6 bases, V lost 5 bases, and 4 bases had no gene match. The CDR3 coding sequence is TGTGCCAGCAGCGCCAGCGGGAGGCCCGGGGAGCTGTTTTTT. Amino acid sequence: CASSASGRPGELFF.

This chain uses TRBV7-9 with TRBJ1-1; 7 nucleotides align to TRBD1. Per germline, CDR1 SEHNR and CDR2 FQNEAQ (reference sequence). The CDR3 covers 16 residues. Losses at the gene ends were 5 bases for V and 0 bases for J; bases not matched to a gene: 9. The CDR3 sequence is CASSEQGFHMNTEAFF. The CDR3 DNA reads TGTGCCAGCAGCGAACAGGGGTTCCACATGAACACTGAAGCTTTCTTT.

V usage is TRBV6-5 and J usage is TRBJ1-1; no definite D call. Trimming took 4 bases from V and 3 from J, leaving 9 bases between them. CDR1 is MNHEY, CDR2 SVGAGI, per germline. The CDR3 is 13 residues long. CDR3 in DNA: TGTGCCAGCAGTTCCCAGTGGGACACTGAAGCTTTCTTT. Protein product: CASSSQWDTEAFF.

V usage is TRBV7-6 and J usage is TRBJ2-5, with TRBD2 matching over 11 bases. This CDR3 has 15 amino acids. Germline loops: CDR1 SGHVS, CDR2 FNYEAQ. With 6 bases clipped from V and 4 bases from J, the junction kept 7 bases outside the gene matches. CDR3 in DNA: TGTGCCAGCAGGTCTAGCGGGAGGTCCCCAGAGACCCAGTACTTC. Its translation is CASRSSGRSPETQYF.